The sample holds a few counts of the clone carrying this T cell receptor beta chain. Its cognate antigen is unknown. By quantitative 5'-RACE with molecular barcodes, the TCR beta libraries were made. MiXCR, run by TCRdb on the 5' RACE reads, gives a single entry per CDR3 protein. The data show more than 600,000 distinct CDR3 sequences, around 17% seen once. The data were obtained in a study of CD8 T cells in ankylosing spondylitis. Study-level points and caveats: A CD8+ phenotype characterized the disease-linked clones, which were relatively rare in peripheral blood. Within matched ankylosing spondylitis synovial fluid, disease-linked clones were reportedly significantly enriched. Roughly 8 highly homologous variants made up a TCR beta motif, and this motif appeared characteristic of ankylosing spondylitis blood.

V lost 4 bases to trimming and J lost 4 bases, with 13 bases between them. Germline V lookup: CDR1 DFQATT, CDR2 SNEGSKA (reference sequence). The CDR3 runs 13 residues. The TCR originated in a male donor with ankylosing spondylitis. The sequenced material came from blood, either unsorted or a sorted T cell fraction (not recorded which). The rearrangement uses TRBV20-1 and TRBJ1-1, with a weak D call TRBD1 (5 bases). CDR3 in amino acids: CSATPGSGTEAFF. The DNA for the CDR3 is TGCAGTGCTACCCCAGGGAGCGGCACTGAAGCTTTCTTT.